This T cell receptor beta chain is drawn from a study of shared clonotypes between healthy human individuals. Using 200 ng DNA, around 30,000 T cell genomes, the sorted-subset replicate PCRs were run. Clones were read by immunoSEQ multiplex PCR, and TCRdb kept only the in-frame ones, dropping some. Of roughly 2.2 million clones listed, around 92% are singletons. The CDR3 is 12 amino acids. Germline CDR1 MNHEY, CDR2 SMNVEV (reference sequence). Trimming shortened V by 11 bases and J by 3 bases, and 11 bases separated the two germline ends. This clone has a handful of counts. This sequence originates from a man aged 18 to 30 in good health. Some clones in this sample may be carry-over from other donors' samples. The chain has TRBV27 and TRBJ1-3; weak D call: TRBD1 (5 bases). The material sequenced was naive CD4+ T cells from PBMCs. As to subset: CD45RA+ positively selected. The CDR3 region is CAAGRVGNTIYF. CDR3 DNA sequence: TGTGCCGCGGGCAGGGTTGGAAACACCATATATTTT.